This T cell receptor beta chain was sequenced during a study of T cells in Graves' hyperthyroidism and ophthalmopathy. A Clinical Activity Score of at least 3, a NOSPECS grade of at least 4 and a duration under 3 months were recorded in the ophthalmopathy patients. The germline gives CDR1 SQVTM, CDR2 ANQGSEA. This CDR3 has 15 residues. V gave up 4 bases and J gave up 4 bases, with 16 bases separating them. Amplified regions were TCR beta CDR3 sequences from RNA transcripts. The HTBI set primed first-round TCR CDR3 RT-PCR. From the multiplex PCR reads, TCRdb called clonotypes with MiXCR, one entry per CDR3 protein. The sample lists around 600,000 distinct CDR3 sequences; roughly 14% were seen once.

The V and J genes are TRBV29-1 and TRBJ2-2; weak D call: TRBD2 (7 bases). The receptor comes from a woman aged 50 to 60 with Graves' ophthalmopathy. The sequenced sample was blood. This CDR3 is CSVVGGGGGTGELFF. CDR3 nucleotide sequence: TGCAGCGTTGTGGGGGGGGGAGGGGGCACCGGGGAGCTGTTTTTT.